Detailed here is one T cell receptor (beta chain). Unique molecular identifiers were affixed to discrete cDNA molecules within the library. TCRdb re-analysed the RACE reads in MiXCR, keeping a single row per CDR3 protein. The sample holds 95,000 to 150,000 distinct CDR3 sequences, roughly 13% seen once. The sample belongs to a study of human T cells and chemical hapten exposure. Across the study: Sensitizing treatment utilized 2% DPC over a 2 cm by 2 cm portion of upper inner arm skin. Patients, largely female, had alopecia areata, totalis or universalis.

The time point: pre-sensitization, week 0. The treatment is: therapeutic diphenylcyclopropenone sensitization with weekly scalp DPC. This receptor was identified in a young woman with alopecia areata. Some clones in this sample may be carry-over from other donors' samples. Material: whole blood, obtained in connection with sensitization to the hapten diphenylcyclopropenone (DPC).

The CDR3 loop reads CASSPIPHGGETQYF. The CDR3 nucleotides read TGTGCCAGCTCACCGATCCCGCATGGTGGGGAGACCCAGTACTTC. The chain employs TRBV18 and TRBJ2-5; unclear D gene. CDR1 KGHSH and CDR2 LQKENI come from the germline V gene. The germline V and J ends were trimmed by 3 bases and 5 bases, with 16 bases remaining between them. This CDR3 has 15 amino acids.